Listed below are T cell receptor beta chains from one sample, sequenced in a study of OX40 agonist ivuxolimab in advanced cancers. TCRdb's copy holds only in-frame clones and misses some; the assay was immunoSEQ multiplex PCR. Altogether approximately 75,000 clones are present, around 82% being singletons, with the ten largest covering about 5.4%. Source: CD4+ or CD8+ T cells sorted from blood, taken in a trial of the OX40 agonist ivuxolimab. These receptors came from an adult with an advanced solid tumor such as melanoma, head and neck, liver or kidney cancer. CDR3s include the opening cysteine and the closing phenylalanine or tryptophan. Each record gives: V gene, clone size, D gene, J gene, CDR3 protein, CDR3 DNA. D genes are given only for firm matches. Some rows mark clone size as missing; the rest say once, few, many or name a class of expanded clone.

TRBV7-9	.	TRBD2	TRBJ2-3	CASSLAVSTDTQYF	TGTGCCAGCTCCCTAGCGGTTAGCACAGATACGCAGTATTTT
TRBV27	.	TRBD2	TRBJ2-1	CASSKGLAGGNEQFF	TGTGCCAGCAGCAAGGGACTAGCGGGAGGGAATGAGCAGTTCTTC
TRBV7-8	.	TRBD1	TRBJ1-2	CASSLYLDAGQALFFNYGYTF	TGTGCCAGCAGCCTATACCTTGACGCGGGACAGGCTCTTTTTTTTAACTATGGCTACACCTTC
TRBV11-2	.	.	TRBJ1-2	CASSLGEGNYGYTF	TGTGCCAGCAGCTTAGGGGAGGGGAACTATGGCTACACCTTC
TRBV5-1	.	TRBD2	TRBJ2-7	CASSPSRTSGRYEQYF	TGCGCCAGCAGTCCTAGCAGGACTAGCGGGAGATACGAGCAGTACTTC
TRBV5-1	.	.	TRBJ2-2	CASSFDSDPTGELFF	TGCGCCAGCAGCTTCGACAGCGATCCCACCGGGGAGCTGTTTTTT
TRBV30	once	TRBD1	TRBJ1-1	CAWRTGGGSTEAFF	TGTGCCTGGAGGACAGGGGGGGGTAGCACTGAAGCTTTCTTT
TRBV18	large	.	TRBJ1-2	CASSRGAVYGYTF	TGTGCCAGCTCACGAGGGGCGGTCTATGGCTACACCTTC
TRBV30	.	TRBD2	TRBJ2-2	CAWSVRLLAGNTGELFF	TGTGCCTGGAGTGTACGGCTACTAGCGGGGAACACCGGGGAGCTGTTTTTT
TRBV9	.	TRBD2	TRBJ2-7	CASSDWAGDRAEQYF	TGTGCCAGCAGCGACTGGGCGGGAGATCGCGCCGAGCAGTACTTC
TRBV7-6	once	.	TRBJ1-1	CASSPTVGVTEAFF	TGTGCCAGCAGCCCGACAGTTGGGGTGACTGAAGCTTTCTTT
TRBV19	.	TRBD1	TRBJ2-7	CASSRPGQGKAEQYF	TGTGCCAGTAGTAGACCGGGACAGGGGAAAGCCGAGCAGTACTTC
TRBV11-2	once	TRBD2	TRBJ2-1	CASSRKGLADSYNEQFF	TGTGCCAGCAGCCGAAAGGGACTAGCAGACTCCTACAATGAGCAGTTCTTC
TRBV10-3	.	TRBD2	TRBJ2-7	CATGEGGYEQYF	TGTGCCACCGGCGAGGGAGGGTACGAGCAGTACTTC
TRBV5-5	.	TRBD2	TRBJ2-7	CASNVGLAGGEQYF	TGTGCCAGCAACGTGGGACTAGCGGGAGGAGAGCAGTACTTC